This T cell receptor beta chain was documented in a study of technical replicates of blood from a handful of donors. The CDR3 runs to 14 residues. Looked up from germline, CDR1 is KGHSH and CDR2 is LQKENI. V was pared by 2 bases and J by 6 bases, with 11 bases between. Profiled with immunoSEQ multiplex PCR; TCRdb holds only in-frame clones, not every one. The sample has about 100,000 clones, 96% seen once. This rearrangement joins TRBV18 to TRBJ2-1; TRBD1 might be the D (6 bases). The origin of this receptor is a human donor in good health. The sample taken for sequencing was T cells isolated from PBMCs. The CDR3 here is CASSPMAGANEQFF. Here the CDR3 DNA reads TGTGCCAGCTCACCAATGGCAGGGGCCAATGAGCAGTTCTTC.